These 27 T cell receptor beta chains share one sample of origin, sequenced in a study of shared clonotypes between healthy human individuals (TCRdb year 2020). The method was the immunoSEQ multiplex PCR assay. TCRdb carries this immuneACCESS record with in-frame sequences only. Its versions omit some clonotypes, under half of them owing to an unresolved V gene in the studies checked, with the rest unexplained. This sample comprises 1.6 million or so clones, around 95% of them detected only once. The top ten hold over 1% of the sample. Material for sequencing was naive CD4+ T cells sorted from blood. Interpreted using the paper, the cell subset or site label stands for: CD45RA+ positively selected. These receptor sequences come from a man younger than 45 in good health.

A single count supports this clone. This rearrangement joins TRBV4-1 to TRBJ2-1, with unresolved D. The CDR3 sequence is 16 residues long. V lost 1 base and J lost 4, with 14 bases in between. Germline values: CDR1 MGHRA, CDR2 YSYEKL. Written as DNA, the CDR3 is TGCGCCAGCAGCCAAGGCGGTACTCGTTCGTACAATGAGCAGTTCTTC. Amino acids: CASSQGGTRSYNEQFF.

The chain carries TRBV27 and TRBJ1-4; 7 positions match TRBD1. In germline, CDR1 is MNHEY, CDR2 SMNVEV (reference sequence). Unmatched junction bases numbered 4, after V lost 7 bases and J lost 5 bases. This CDR3 comprises 13 residues. The CDR3 reads CASKDRLNEKLFF. CDR3 bases: TGTGCCAGCAAGGACAGGCTGAATGAAAAACTGTTTTTT. The full variable domain, rest sourced from reference TRBV27 and TRBJ1-4, is EAQVTQNPRYLITVTGKKLTVTCSQNMNHEYMSWYRQDPGLGLRQIYYSMNVEVTDKGDVPEGYKVSRKEKRNFPLILESPSPNQTSLYFCASKDRLNEKLFFGSGTQLSVL.

The genes are TRBV14 and TRBJ2-3; 8 positions agree with TRBD2. With V trimmed by 6 bases and J by 4 bases, 12 bases remained unmatched. The length of the CDR3 is 16 residues. Germline V gene data show CDR1 as SGHDN and CDR2 as FVKESK. CDR3 loop: CASRPPAGGKPDTQYF. The DNA of the CDR3 is TGTGCCAGCAGGCCCCCCGCGGGAGGTAAGCCAGATACGCAGTATTTT.

The chain uses TRBV19 and TRBJ1-2; possible D gene TRBD1, 5 bases. V was trimmed by 6 bases and J by 3 bases, leaving 14 bases between them. Per the germline V gene, CDR1 is LNHDA and CDR2 is SQIVND (reference sequence). The CDR3 is made up of 14 amino acids. Here the CDR3 reads CASRRDRSDYGYTF. The CDR3, as DNA: TGTGCCAGTAGGCGTGACAGATCGGACTATGGCTACACCTTC.

The chain employs TRBV7-9 and TRBJ1-1; 12 nucleotides agree with TRBD1. Trimming at V came to 4 bases and at J to 6 bases, leaving 6 bases not matched to a gene. The germline V gene encodes CDR1 SEHNR and CDR2 FQNEAQ (reference sequence). This CDR3 has 15 residues. This CDR3 reads CASSSSGQGASEAFF. The DNA for the CDR3 is TGTGCCAGCAGCTCTTCGGGACAGGGGGCATCTGAAGCTTTCTTT. The whole variable domain, filled in from reference TRBV7-9 and TRBJ1-1, reads DTGVSQNPRHKITKRGQNVTFRCDPISEHNRLYWYRQTLGQGPEFLTYFQNEAQLEKSRLLSDRFSAERPKGSFSTLEIQRTEQGDSAMYLCASSSSGQGASEAFFGQGTRLTVV.

The chain carries TRBV7-2 and TRBJ2-1, with TRBD1 matching over 8 bases. After removal of 0 bases from V and 7 bases from J, the junction contained 2 bases not matched to a gene. Looked up from germline, CDR1 is SGHTA and CDR2 is FQGNSA. The CDR3 is 14 residues long. The CDR3 sequence: CASSLAQGANEQFF. Here the CDR3 DNA reads TGTGCCAGCAGCTTAGCCCAGGGGGCTAATGAGCAGTTCTTC.

The chain recombines TRBV28 with TRBJ1-5, with no clear D. V was clipped by 3 bases and J by 0 bases, with 9 bases between them. CDR1 MDHEN and CDR2 SYDVKM come from the germline V gene. This CDR3 spans 15 amino acids. This chain's CDR3 is CASSLSAYSNQPQHF. The CDR3 bases are TGTGCCAGCAGTTTGTCCGCGTATAGCAATCAGCCCCAGCATTTT.

The genes are TRBV15 and TRBJ2-1; D is tentatively TRBD1 or TRBD2 (5 bases each). The V gene lost 0 bases and the J gene lost 14 bases, with 20 bases spanning the gap. Germline V gene sequence: CDR1 LNHNV, CDR2 YYDKDF (reference sequence). The CDR3 runs to 15 residues. CDR3 sequence (DNA): TGTGCCACCAGCAGAGATAGTGCCCCAGGGACCGAGGAGTTCTTC. It yields the protein CATSRDSAPGTEEFF.

As for this clone: Other nucleotide sequences in the sample specify the same CDR3. V usage is TRBV28 and J usage is TRBJ2-3, with 9 positions matching TRBD2. Germline V gene lookup returns CDR1 MDHEN and CDR2 SYDVKM. V lost 1 base to trimming and J lost 5 bases; unmatched junction nucleotides: 4. The CDR3 is 15 amino acids. CDR3 DNA: TGTGCCAGCAGTTTATCGGCGGGAGGGCAAGATACGCAGTATTTT. As protein: CASSLSAGGQDTQYF.

V gene TRBV6-5 combines with J gene TRBJ2-7; 8 positions match TRBD2. The CDR3 extends over 15 amino acids. Germline values: CDR1 MNHEY, CDR2 SVGAGI. V shed 2 bases, J shed 0 bases, and the junction held 3 bases outside the gene matches. CDR3 sequence (DNA): TGTGCCAGCAGTTACGCGAGCGGGAGCTCCTACGAGCAGTACTTC. It translates to CASSYASGSSYEQYF.

The V gene is TRBV15, the J gene TRBJ2-1; 7 nucleotides match TRBD2. Germline V gene sequence: CDR1 LNHNV, CDR2 YYDKDF (reference sequence). The CDR3 sequence is 15 residues long. J lost 7 bases, V lost 0 bases, and 6 bases had no gene match. The CDR3 DNA sequence: TGTGCCACCAGCAGAGATGGGAGGGAGTGGAATGAGCAGTTCTTC. This sequence encodes CATSRDGREWNEQFF.

V is TRBV5-4 and J is TRBJ2-5; the match to TRBD1 covers 8 bases. The CDR3 runs to 14 residues. Per germline, CDR1 SGHNT and CDR2 YYREEE (reference sequence). V lost 3 bases to trimming and J lost 4 bases; unmatched junction nucleotides: 5. The CDR3 sequence: CASSSGQGGETQYF. The DNA of the CDR3 is TGTGCCAGCAGCTCTGGACAGGGAGGAGAGACCCAGTACTTC.

The rearrangement links TRBV6-6 to TRBJ2-1; 7 bases are shared with TRBD2. This CDR3 has 15 amino acids. Germline V gene sequence: CDR1 MNHNY, CDR2 SVGAGI (reference sequence). The V and J ends lost 5 bases and 0 bases, in that order; junction bases with no gene match: 4. The CDR3 reads CASSNSGLSYNEQFF. The CDR3 DNA reads as TGTGCCAGCAGTAATAGCGGGCTCTCCTACAATGAGCAGTTCTTC.

Comments on this clone: The sample contains more than one DNA sequence encoding this CDR3. The rearrangement uses TRBV7-3 and TRBJ2-2; unclear D gene. With 5 bases removed from V and 0 bases from J, the gap between germline ends came to 4 bases. The CDR3 covers 13 residues. Germline CDR1 and CDR2: SGHTA and FQGTGA. The CDR3 loop is CASSQANTGELFF. The CDR3 DNA follows: TGTGCCAGCAGCCAGGCGAACACCGGGGAGCTGTTTTTT.

The chain couples TRBV18 to TRBJ2-5, with D tentatively TRBD2 (5 bases). The CDR3 extends over 12 amino acids. V was pared by 5 bases and J by 5 bases, with 9 bases between. Germline V gene sequence: CDR1 KGHSH, CDR2 LQKENI. CDR3 amino acids: CASSKAVETQYF. The DNA of the CDR3 is TGTGCCAGCTCAAAAGCGGTGGAGACCCAGTACTTC.

The CDR3: CASSYNTPGHPYEQYF. Written as DNA, the CDR3 is TGTGCCAGCAGTTATAACACCCCGGGACATCCCTACGAGCAGTACTTC. The chain carries TRBV6-5 and TRBJ2-7; D may be TRBD1 (6 bases). The CDR3 is 16 residues long. The germline gives CDR1 MNHEY, CDR2 SVGAGI. V was shortened by 3 bases and J by 2 bases, with 17 bases between the two germline ends.

The chain has TRBV28 and TRBJ2-5; D tentatively reads TRBD1 or TRBD2 (5 bases each). Germline CDR1 and CDR2: MDHEN and SYDVKM. The V end was cut by 6 bases, the J end by 7 bases, with 12 bases between. The CDR3 loop spans 12 amino acids. As DNA, the CDR3 is TGTGCCAGCAGCTGGCAAGGGACGACCCAGTACTTC. It is translated as CASSWQGTTQYF.

The gene calls are TRBV19 and TRBJ2-7, with D possibly matching TRBD1 (5 bases). The CDR3 length is 15 residues. V lost 0 bases and J lost 2, with 11 bases in between. Germline loops: CDR1 LNHDA, CDR2 SQIVND (reference sequence). CDR3 protein: CASSIDLDRTYEQYF. The CDR3, as DNA: TGTGCCAGTAGTATAGATCTTGACAGAACCTACGAGCAGTACTTC. The full variable domain, its missing parts supplied by reference TRBV19 and TRBJ2-7, is DGGITQSPKYLFRKEGQNVTLSCEQNLNHDAMYWYRQDPGQGLRLIYYSQIVNDFQKGDIAEGYSVSREKKESFPLTVTSAQKNPTAFYLCASSIDLDRTYEQYFGPGTRLTVT.

The gene calls are TRBV7-2 and TRBJ2-1, with 9 bases identical to TRBD2. CDR1 is SGHTA and CDR2 is FQGNSA in the germline V gene. The CDR3 is 16 amino acids. V shed 0 bases, J shed 2 bases, and the junction held 2 bases outside the gene matches. The CDR3 DNA reads TGTGCCAGCAGCTTAGCGGCTAGCGGGGCCTACAATGAGCAGTTCTTC. The encoded protein is CASSLAASGAYNEQFF.

The chain recombines TRBV19 with TRBJ1-5, with 8 bases fitting TRBD1. V trimming: 6 bases; J trimming: 7 bases; junction bases outside the gene matches: 11. CDR1 and CDR2 (germline): LNHDA, SQIVND (reference sequence). The CDR3 extends over 15 amino acids. CDR3 nucleotides: TGTGCCAGTAGACAACCGGACAGGGCTTTGCAGCCCCAGCATTTT. Translated, it gives CASRQPDRALQPQHF.

This clone occurred once. The V gene is TRBV6-1, the J gene TRBJ2-4; D is tentatively TRBD1 or TRBD2 (5 bases each). Germline V gene data show CDR1 as MNHNS and CDR2 as SASEGT. The CDR3 contains 14 residues. V lost 2 bases, J lost 6 bases, and 11 bases lay in between. This chain's CDR3 is CASSEPGRPNIQYF. The CDR3 nucleotides are TGTGCCAGCAGTGAACCGGGGCGGCCAAACATTCAGTACTTC.

This rearrangement joins TRBV6-1 to TRBJ2-3; D possibly corresponds to TRBD2 (6 bases). The CDR3 is 15 amino acids. The V gene lost 8 bases and the J gene lost 4 bases, with 19 bases spanning the gap. In germline, CDR1 is MNHNS, CDR2 SASEGT. CDR3 in amino acids: CASSWGGPPPDTQYF. The CDR3 DNA sequence: TGTGCCAGCTCCTGGGGAGGCCCCCCCCCAGATACGCAGTATTTT.

This chain connects TRBV28 to TRBJ1-4; D unresolved. CDR1 and CDR2 from the germline V gene are MDHEN and SYDVKM. This CDR3 comprises 18 residues. V was trimmed by 5 bases and J by 1 base, leaving 20 bases between them. The CDR3 loop reads CASSAHLGGRQTNEKLFF. The CDR3 DNA reads as TGTGCCAGCAGTGCACACCTTGGAGGGCGGCAAACTAATGAAAAACTGTTTTTT.

V and J are TRBV5-6 and TRBJ2-7; possible D gene TRBD2, 6 bases. CDR3 size: 14 residues. CDR1 is SGHDT, CDR2 YYEEEE, per germline. Trimming stripped 2 bases from V and 2 bases from J, with 11 bases between. The CDR3 is CASSLGWRAYEQYF. The CDR3 region has the DNA TGTGCCAGCAGCTTAGGGTGGAGGGCCTACGAGCAGTACTTC.

The chain combines TRBV29-1 with TRBJ2-3, with D unclear. This CDR3 spans 13 amino acids. Germline CDR1 reads SQVTM; CDR2 reads ANQGSEA. V lost 1 base, J lost 3 bases, and 8 bases lay in between. The CDR3 sequence is CSVEALMTDTQYF. CDR3 coding DNA: TGCAGCGTTGAAGCCTTGATGACAGATACGCAGTATTTT.

The chain couples TRBV28 to TRBJ2-1; D might be TRBD2 (6 bases). Trimming stripped 6 bases from V and 6 bases from J, with 12 bases between. CDR1 is MDHEN and CDR2 is SYDVKM in the germline V gene. This CDR3 spans 13 amino acids. CDR3 loop: CASRPTSRNEQFF. CDR3 DNA sequence: TGTGCCAGCAGACCGACTAGTCGCAATGAGCAGTTCTTC.

The V gene is TRBV7-9, the J gene TRBJ2-7; D is ambiguous. Trimming cost V 3 bases and J 6 bases, with 15 bases left between them. This CDR3 spans 14 amino acids. Germline CDR1 SEHNR, CDR2 FQNEAQ (reference sequence). CDR3 coding DNA: TGTGCCAGCAGCTTTGGCTTCCAGGTACGCGAGCAGTACTTC. Translation: CASSFGFQVREQYF.